These 18 T cell receptor beta chains were sequenced from one sample in a study of post-analysis software for immune sequencing data. Study-wide points: TRBV5-6, TRBV5-1 and TRBV20-1 belonged to a set of about five TRBV segments that were more frequent in patients than controls.

TCR beta cDNA libraries included unique molecular identifiers. One entry per CDR3 protein, called by TCRdb with MiXCR from the PCR reads. The data hold about 540,000 distinct CDR3 sequences, with around 34% observed a single time. These receptors' antigens are unknown. Specimen: blood. All receptors derive from a girl aged 2 to 17 with multiple sclerosis.

This chain joins TRBV6-1 and TRBJ1-2; tentatively, D is TRBD1 (5 bases). This CDR3 region has 12 residues. In germline, CDR1 is MNHNS, CDR2 SASEGT. Trimming removed 4 bases at V and 8 bases at J, with 11 bases between. The CDR3 spells CASSGGRDGYTF. The CDR3 DNA reads as TGTGCCAGCAGTGGAGGAAGGGACGGCTACACCTTC.

Only a few counts were recorded for this clonotype. The chain uses TRBV7-6 and TRBJ1-6; no reliable D call. This CDR3 spans 14 amino acids. The V gene lost 0 bases and the J gene lost 10 bases, with 10 bases spanning the gap. Germline-derived CDR1 and CDR2 are SGHVS and FNYEAQ. Written as DNA, the CDR3 is TGTGCCAGCAGCTTAGCCCTCGTCGGGTCACCCCTCCACTTT. Translated, it gives CASSLALVGSPLHF.

The V call is TRBV4-1, the J call TRBJ1-2; D call uncertain. The V end was cut by 0 bases, the J end by 0 bases, with 20 bases between. CDR3 length: 19 residues. From germline, CDR1 is MGHRA and CDR2 YSYEKL. As DNA, the CDR3 is TGCGCCAGCAGCCAAGATTCGAGCAAGGGTGTATTTTCTAACTATGGCTACACCTTC. Residues: CASSQDSSKGVFSNYGYTF.

This clonotype was observed a few times. J is TRBJ2-3 and V is TRBV11-2; 9 bases line up with TRBD1. This CDR3 contains 19 residues. Germline values: CDR1 SGHAT, CDR2 FQNNGV. Trimming at V came to 4 bases and at J to 2 bases, leaving 16 bases not matched to a gene. The CDR3 protein is CASSSTSHRTGANTDTQYF. CDR3 DNA: TGTGCCAGCAGCTCTACCTCCCATCGGACAGGGGCGAACACAGATACGCAGTATTTT.

This clonotype turned up a few times. The rearrangement links TRBV5-1 to TRBJ2-5; D ambiguous. V was cut by 4 bases and J by 5 bases, with 18 bases left in between. The CDR3 contains 15 residues. Germline CDR1 reads SGHRS; CDR2 reads YFSETQ. CDR3 in DNA: TGCGCCAGCAGCCGAGTTCTTACCCAAGGGGAGACCCAGTACTTC. It translates to CASSRVLTQGETQYF.

This sequence joins TRBV20-1 and TRBJ2-5, with D unresolved. With 3 bases removed from V and 3 bases from J, the gap between germline ends came to 5 bases. Germline values: CDR1 DFQATT, CDR2 SNEGSKA (reference sequence). The CDR3 contains 11 residues. CDR3 region: CSASKEETQYF. CDR3 DNA: TGCAGTGCTAGTAAGGAAGAGACCCAGTACTTC.

This clonotype was observed a few times. The V call is TRBV9, the J call TRBJ2-7; D is unresolved. The ends were cut back, 0 bases at V and 0 bases at J, with 16 bases in the middle. Germline assignment: CDR1 SGDLS and CDR2 YYNGEE. The CDR3 extends over 17 amino acids. CDR3 coding DNA: TGTGCCAGCAGCGTAGACTATGGCACGGCGAGCTCCTACGAGCAGTACTTC. It specifies CASSVDYGTASSYEQYF.

This clonotype was recorded a few times. V and J are TRBV4-1 and TRBJ2-5, with 9 bases that match TRBD1. CDR1 is MGHRA, CDR2 YSYEKL, per germline. The CDR3 has 16 residues. Losses at the gene ends were 1 base for V and 11 bases for J; bases not matched to a gene: 14. The CDR3 coding sequence is TGCGCCAGCAGCCAAGGAATCTGGACAGGGGCCGAGGAGCAGTACTTC. Its protein is CASSQGIWTGAEEQYF.

A few counts support this clonotype. The chain carries TRBV20-1 and TRBJ2-7; 8 positions match TRBD2. V lost 0 bases and J lost 3; bases outside the gene matches: 7. The CDR3 sequence is 15 residues long. Germline CDR1 and CDR2: DFQATT and SNEGSKA (reference sequence). The CDR3 region is CSAREKGLAIYEQYF. The CDR3 DNA is TGCAGTGCTAGAGAAAAAGGACTAGCAATCTACGAGCAGTACTTC.

V gene TRBV21-1 combines with J gene TRBJ2-7; TRBD2, as called in the table, went unchecked against the DNA. TRBV21-1 represents a pseudogene. The CDR3 covers 15 residues. The CDR3 coding sequence is TGTGCCAGCAGCAGTTCCGGGACTAGTCTCGACGAGCAGTACTTC. Translated: CASSSSGTSLDEQYF.

The gene calls are TRBV6-1 and TRBJ2-7, with D uncertain. Germline lookup yields CDR1 MNHNS and CDR2 SASEGT. V lost 4 bases to trimming and J lost 4 bases, with 14 bases between them. CDR3 length: 14 residues. CDR3 residues: CASSVGLSPYEQYF. CDR3 DNA sequence: TGTGCCAGCAGTGTTGGCCTTTCCCCGTACGAGCAGTACTTC.

V usage is TRBV7-8 and J usage is TRBJ2-7; D is perhaps TRBD2 (6 bases). The CDR3 spans 14 residues. V was trimmed by 5 bases and J by 3 bases, leaving 14 bases between them. CDR1 and CDR2 from the germline V gene are SGHVS and FQNEAQ. The CDR3 is CASSLLGLFYEQYF. The CDR3 DNA reads as TGTGCCAGCAGCCTATTGGGACTCTTCTACGAGCAGTACTTC.

The V gene is TRBV20-1, the J gene TRBJ2-1; 13 nucleotides agree with TRBD2. The ends lost 3 bases at V and 4 bases at J; junction bases unmatched: 6. The CDR3 length is 16 residues. The V gene's germline CDR1 is DFQATT and CDR2 SNEGSKA (reference sequence). In DNA, the CDR3 is TGCAGTGCTAGGTTCACTAGCGGGGGGGTTTACAATGAGCAGTTCTTC. Residues: CSARFTSGGVYNEQFF.

This clonotype has just a few counts. The genes are TRBV6-5 and TRBJ1-5; D unclear. V lost 4 bases and J lost 4, with 8 bases in between. CDR1 is MNHEY and CDR2 is SVGAGI in the germline V gene. This CDR3 is 13 amino acids long. The CDR3 DNA reads TGTGCCAGCAGTTCGGAGAGTAATCAGCCCCAGCATTTT. Translated, it gives CASSSESNQPQHF.

This clonotype has a handful of counts. The chain uses TRBV28 and TRBJ2-3; 10 bases are shared with TRBD2. Germline V gene data show CDR1 as MDHEN and CDR2 as SYDVKM. V dropped 7 bases and J dropped 2; count of bases not matched to a gene: 3. CDR3 length: 14 residues. CDR3 loop: CASKTSGATDTQYF. The DNA of the CDR3 is TGTGCCAGCAAAACTAGCGGGGCCACAGATACGCAGTATTTT.

This clonotype was recorded a few times. V usage is TRBV6-1 and J usage is TRBJ2-1; the D gene is possibly TRBD1 (5 bases). CDR1 is MNHNS, CDR2 SASEGT, per germline. V dropped 0 bases and J dropped 4 bases, with 13 bases sitting between them. CDR3 size: 16 residues. Written as DNA, the CDR3 is TGTGCCAGCAGTGAAGCGGCGCAGGGCCAATACAATGAGCAGTTCTTC. Amino acid sequence: CASSEAAQGQYNEQFF.

There are a few counts of this clonotype. The J gene is TRBJ2-7, the V gene TRBV12-5; D is uncertain. The germline V and J ends were trimmed by 0 bases and 6 bases, with 3 bases remaining between them. Germline V gene data show CDR1 as LGHNT and CDR2 as FRNRAP. The CDR3 has 11 amino acids. This CDR3 is CASGLVGEQYF. DNA of the CDR3: TGTGCTAGTGGTTTGGTGGGCGAGCAGTACTTC.

This chain connects TRBV2 to TRBJ2-5; TRBD1 matches at 11 bases. Losses at the gene ends were 2 bases for V and 4 bases for J; bases not matched to a gene: 3. CDR1 and CDR2 (germline): SNHLY, FYNNEI. The CDR3 consists of 15 residues. CDR3 protein: CASSETGTGGETQYF. The CDR3 DNA follows: TGTGCCAGCAGTGAAACCGGGACAGGGGGAGAGACCCAGTACTTC. The full variable domain, with the rest looked up from reference TRBV2 and TRBJ2-5, is EPEVTQTPSHQVTQMGQEVILRCVPISNHLYFYWYRQILGQKVEFLVSFYNNEISEKSEIFDDQFSVERPDGSNFTLKIRSTKLEDSAMYFCASSETGTGGETQYFGPGTRLLVL.